The text below deals with one T cell receptor beta chain. Its antigen is unknown. No per-base quality is available; no much larger clone lies one base away. The sample originates from a study of T cell changes during pregnancy in multiple sclerosis (dated by TCRdb to about 2019). For context, the study as a whole: The study looked at changes in the T cell repertoire across pregnancy in women with multiple sclerosis.

The CDR3 holds 18 amino acids from the cysteine to the phenylalanine. Only CDR3 DNA is held: 54 bases, read in frame from base 1. CDR1 and CDR2 (SGHTA, FQGNSA) derive from the germline V gene. Relative to germline, V is missing 1 base and J is missing 0 bases, with 7 bases of the junction outside any gene match. The method behind the library was the immunoSEQ multiplex PCR assay. In TCRdb, the immuneACCESS table is reduced to in-frame sequences with V and J assigned. These tables do not hold every clone; where another copy was compared, an unresolved V gene accounts for under half, and the others remain unexplained. In this sample the table shows over 45,000 clones, about 90% of which occur a single time. The ten most abundant clones make up about 0.21% of the sample.

The chain employs TRBV7-2 and TRBJ2-1, with 9 bases in between that match TRBD1. This clonotype was sampled from a female donor with multiple sclerosis, enrolled in a pregnancy study. Here the sequenced sample was CD4+ T cells from peripheral blood mononuclear cells, taken in the second trimester of pregnancy. This receptor carries the CDR3 CASSLVVGTGSSYNEQFF. The DNA is TGTGCCAGCAGCTTAGTCGTGGGGACAGGGAGCTCCTACAATGAGCAGTTCTTC.